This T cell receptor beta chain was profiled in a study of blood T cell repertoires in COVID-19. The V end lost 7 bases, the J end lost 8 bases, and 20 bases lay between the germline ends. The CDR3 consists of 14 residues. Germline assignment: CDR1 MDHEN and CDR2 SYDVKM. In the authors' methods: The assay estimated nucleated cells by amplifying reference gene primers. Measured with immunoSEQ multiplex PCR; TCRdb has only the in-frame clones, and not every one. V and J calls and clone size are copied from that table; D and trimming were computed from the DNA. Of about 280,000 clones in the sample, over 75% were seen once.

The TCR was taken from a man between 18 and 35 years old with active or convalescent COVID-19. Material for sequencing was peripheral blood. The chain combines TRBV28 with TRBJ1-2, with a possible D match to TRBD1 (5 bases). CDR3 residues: CASKSRRGEAGYTF. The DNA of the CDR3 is TGTGCCAGCAAGTCCCGTCGGGGGGAAGCGGGCTACACCTTC.